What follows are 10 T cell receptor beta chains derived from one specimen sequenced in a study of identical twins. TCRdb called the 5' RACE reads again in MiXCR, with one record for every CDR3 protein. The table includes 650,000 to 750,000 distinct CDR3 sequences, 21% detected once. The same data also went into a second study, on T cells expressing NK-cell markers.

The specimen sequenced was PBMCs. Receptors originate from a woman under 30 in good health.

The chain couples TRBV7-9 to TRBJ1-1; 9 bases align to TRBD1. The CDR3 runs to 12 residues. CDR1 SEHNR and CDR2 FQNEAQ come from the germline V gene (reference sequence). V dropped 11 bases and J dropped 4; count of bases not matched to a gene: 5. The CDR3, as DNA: TGTGCCCTTTTGACAGGGGGCACTGAAGCTTTCTTT. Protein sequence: CALLTGGTEAFF.

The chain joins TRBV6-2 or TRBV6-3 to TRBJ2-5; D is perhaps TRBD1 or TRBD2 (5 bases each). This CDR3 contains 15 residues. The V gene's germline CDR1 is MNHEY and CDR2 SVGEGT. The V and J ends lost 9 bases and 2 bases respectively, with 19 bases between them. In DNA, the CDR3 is TGTGCCAGTATTCCACTGGGACGACGACAAGAGACCCAGTACTTC. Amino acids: CASIPLGRRQETQYF.

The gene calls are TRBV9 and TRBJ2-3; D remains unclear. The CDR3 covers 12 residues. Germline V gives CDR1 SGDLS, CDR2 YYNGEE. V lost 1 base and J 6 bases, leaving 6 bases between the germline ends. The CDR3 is CASSVWADTQYF. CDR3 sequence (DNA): TGTGCCAGCAGCGTATGGGCGGATACGCAGTATTTT.

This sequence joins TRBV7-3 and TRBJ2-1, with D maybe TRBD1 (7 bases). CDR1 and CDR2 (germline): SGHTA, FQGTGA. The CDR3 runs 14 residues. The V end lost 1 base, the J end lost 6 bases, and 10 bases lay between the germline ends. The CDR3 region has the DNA TGTGCCAGCAGCTTAATGCAGGGGGGCAATGAGCAGTTCTTC. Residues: CASSLMQGGNEQFF.

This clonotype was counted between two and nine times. CDR3 sequence (DNA): TGTGCCAGCACTACTAGCGGTGCCCCCTCTGGGGCCAACGTCCTGACTTTC. Amino acids: CASTTSGAPSGANVLTF. The V gene is TRBV9, the J gene TRBJ2-6; 8 nucleotides match TRBD2. V lost 6 bases and J lost 0; bases outside the gene matches: 8. Looked up from germline, CDR1 is SGDLS and CDR2 is YYNGEE. This CDR3 comprises 17 residues.

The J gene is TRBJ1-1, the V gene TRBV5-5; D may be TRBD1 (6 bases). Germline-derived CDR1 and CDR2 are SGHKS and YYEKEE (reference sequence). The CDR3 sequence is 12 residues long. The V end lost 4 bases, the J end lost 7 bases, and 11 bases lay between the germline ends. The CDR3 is CASSGWGHEAFF. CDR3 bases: TGTGCCAGCAGCGGGTGGGGGCATGAAGCTTTCTTT.

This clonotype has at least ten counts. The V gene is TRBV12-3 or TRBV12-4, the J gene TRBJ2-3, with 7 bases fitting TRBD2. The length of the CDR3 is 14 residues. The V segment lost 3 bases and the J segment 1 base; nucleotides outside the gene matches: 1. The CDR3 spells CASSFSGRTDTQYF. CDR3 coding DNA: TGTGCCAGCAGTTTTAGCGGGCGCACAGATACGCAGTATTTT.

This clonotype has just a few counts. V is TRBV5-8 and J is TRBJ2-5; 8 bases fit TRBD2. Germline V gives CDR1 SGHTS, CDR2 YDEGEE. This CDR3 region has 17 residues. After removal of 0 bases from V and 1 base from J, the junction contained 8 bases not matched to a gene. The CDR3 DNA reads TGTGCCAGCAGCTTGGCCCCTTACCGGGGGGGCCAAGAGACCCAGTACTTC. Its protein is CASSLAPYRGGQETQYF.

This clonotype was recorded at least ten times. The CDR3 loop is CASSYAGPYEQYF. For the CDR3, the DNA is TGCGCCAGCAGCTACGCCGGCCCCTACGAGCAGTACTTC. V gene TRBV5-1 combines with J gene TRBJ2-7, with D hard to call. The V gene's germline CDR1 is SGHRS and CDR2 YFSETQ. Trimming shortened V by 3 bases and J by 2 bases, and 9 bases separated the two germline ends. The CDR3 is 13 residues long.

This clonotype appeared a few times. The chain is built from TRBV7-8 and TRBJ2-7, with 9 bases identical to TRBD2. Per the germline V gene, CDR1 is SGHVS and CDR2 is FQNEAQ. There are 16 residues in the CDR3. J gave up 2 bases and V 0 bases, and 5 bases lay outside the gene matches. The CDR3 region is CASSLASSGGTYEQYF. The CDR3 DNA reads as TGTGCCAGCAGCTTAGCGAGTAGCGGGGGCACCTACGAGCAGTACTTC.